Each of the 32 T cell receptor beta chains below was sequenced from the same sample in a study of OX40 agonist ivuxolimab in advanced cancers. Generated by immunoSEQ multiplex PCR, the TCRdb table keeps only in-frame clones and is missing some. Of 20,000 to 25,000 clones listed, 84% are singletons. The input for sequencing was CD4+ or CD8+ T cells sorted from blood, taken in a trial of the OX40 agonist ivuxolimab. Receptor source: an adult with an advanced solid tumor such as melanoma, head and neck, liver or kidney cancer.

This clone was detected once. The V call is TRBV18, the J call TRBJ1-5; perhaps TRBD1 as D (5 bases). Germline-derived CDR1 and CDR2 are KGHSH and LQKENI. CDR3 size: 16 residues. V was trimmed by 2 bases and J by 4 bases, leaving 15 bases between them. The CDR3 region is CASSPSAAGKNQPQHF. Written as DNA, the CDR3 is TGTGCCAGCTCACCATCCGCGGCAGGGAAAAATCAGCCCCAGCATTTT. The full variable domain, its missing parts supplied by reference TRBV18 and TRBJ1-5, is NAGVMQNPRHLVRRRGQEARLRCSPMKGHSHVYWYRQLPEEGLKFMVYLQKENIIDESGMPKERFSAEFPKEGPSILRIQQVVRGDSAAYFCASSPSAAGKNQPQHFGDGTRLSIL.

The rearrangement joins TRBV19 to TRBJ2-1; 10 bases align to TRBD2. The ends lost 3 bases at V and 4 bases at J; junction bases unmatched: 6. Germline V gene lookup returns CDR1 LNHDA and CDR2 SQIVND (reference sequence). The CDR3 totals 16 residues. CDR3 in DNA: TGTGCCAGTAGTATCGGGCCTAGCGGGGGTTACAATGAGCAGTTCTTC. Translation: CASSIGPSGGYNEQFF.

The rearrangement joins TRBV6-5 to TRBJ2-1; D not certain. The CDR3 contains 14 residues. Between the trimmed V and J ends, which lost 2 bases and 6 bases, there was a span of 11 bases. Germline V CDR1 and CDR2: MNHEY, SVGAGI. DNA for the CDR3: TGTGCCAGCAGTTACGGTGAGGTGGGCAATGAGCAGTTCTTC. Its translation is CASSYGEVGNEQFF.

CDR3 protein: CASSVVVGSPLNTGELFF. The CDR3 nucleotides are TGTGCCAGCAGCGTAGTGGTCGGGAGCCCACTCAACACCGGGGAGCTGTTTTTT. This chain connects TRBV9 to TRBJ2-2, with a tentative D call TRBD2 (6 bases). Trimming cost V 0 bases and J 2 bases, with 17 bases left between them. Germline CDR1 SGDLS, CDR2 YYNGEE. CDR3 length: 18 amino acids. Based on the CDR3 plus reference TRBV9 and TRBJ2-2, the full variable domain is DSGVTQTPKHLITATGQRVTLRCSPRSGDLSVYWYQQSLDQGLQFLIQYYNGEERAKGNILERFSAQQFPDLHSELNLSSLELGDSALYFCASSVVVGSPLNTGELFFGEGSRLTVL.

The J gene is TRBJ1-1, the V gene TRBV18; no clear D. Trimming pared 0 bases from V and 0 bases from J, leaving 8 bases between. Germline lookup yields CDR1 KGHSH and CDR2 LQKENI. The CDR3 has 15 residues. CDR3: CASSPPRSLNTEAFF. The CDR3 bases are TGTGCCAGCTCACCACCTCGCAGTTTGAACACTGAAGCTTTCTTT. Supplemented by reference TRBV18 and TRBJ1-1, the full variable domain reads NAGVMQNPRHLVRRRGQEARLRCSPMKGHSHVYWYRQLPEEGLKFMVYLQKENIIDESGMPKERFSAEFPKEGPSILRIQQVVRGDSAAYFCASSPPRSLNTEAFFGQGTRLTVV.

This clone was counted once. The chain carries TRBV6-6 and TRBJ1-1; TRBD1 aligns across 7 bases. V shed 8 bases and J 8 bases; nucleotides not matched to a gene: 14. This CDR3 has 14 amino acids. The germline CDR1 and CDR2 sequences are MNHNY and SVGAGI (reference sequence). In nucleotides, the CDR3 is TGTGCCAGCTGGTATGACTTGCTACAGGGGGAAGCTTTCTTT. The encoded protein is CASWYDLLQGEAFF.

V gene TRBV10-2 combines with J gene TRBJ1-1; weak D call: TRBD1 (5 bases). The CDR3 length is 15 residues. V was shortened by 1 base and J by 5 bases, with 14 bases between the two germline ends. The germline V gene encodes CDR1 WSHSY and CDR2 SAAADI. The CDR3 region has the DNA TGCGCCAGCAGTGAGTGGGTTACAGGCGGAACTGAAGCTTTCTTT. Its protein product is CASSEWVTGGTEAFF.

This clone was recorded once. The chain uses TRBV7-9 and TRBJ2-1; 10 nucleotides align to TRBD1. The trim removed 5 bases at V and 5 bases at J, leaving 15 bases unmatched. This CDR3 region has 18 residues. Germline CDR1 and CDR2: SEHNR and FQNEAQ (reference sequence). CDR3 DNA: TGTGCCAGCAGCCCCCTCCATCCGGGACAGGGGCGAGACAATGAGCAGTTCTTC. Residues: CASSPLHPGQGRDNEQFF.

This clone was observed once. DNA for the CDR3: TGTGCCAGCAGTTACGTATCCTACGAGCAGTACTTC. This codes for CASSYVSYEQYF. The V gene is TRBV6-6, the J gene TRBJ2-7, with D hard to call. The CDR3 has 12 amino acids. Per the germline V gene, CDR1 is MNHNY and CDR2 is SVGAGI (reference sequence). Trimming took 2 bases from V and 1 from J, leaving 3 bases between them.

This clone was seen a handful of times. The chain joins TRBV7-8 to TRBJ2-7; D uncertain. Germline V CDR1 and CDR2: SGHVS, FQNEAQ. CDR3 size: 17 residues. Trimming removed 0 bases at V and 5 bases at J, with 20 bases between. As DNA, the CDR3 is TGTGCCAGCAGCTTAGCGTTTGGGTCCAAACCCATGGACGAGCAGTACTTC. Its protein is CASSLAFGSKPMDEQYF.

This clone showed up just once. The V call is TRBV19, the J call TRBJ1-2; 8 bases are a match to TRBD1. Unmatched junction bases numbered 10, after V lost 6 bases and J lost 4 bases. This CDR3 has 15 residues. CDR1 and CDR2 (germline): LNHDA, SQIVND (reference sequence). The CDR3, as DNA: TGTGCCAGTAGGACACAGGGACAGGACAGCTATGGCTACACCTTC. Its translation is CASRTQGQDSYGYTF.

J is TRBJ2-3 and V is TRBV7-6; the match to TRBD2 covers 7 bases. Trimming removed 8 bases from V and 0 bases from J; junction bases left unmatched: 5. This CDR3 is built from 14 residues. Germline V CDR1 and CDR2: SGHVS, FNYEAQ. The CDR3 nucleotides are TGTGCCAGCTCGGGGGAGGGGAGCACAGATACGCAGTATTTT. It translates to CASSGEGSTDTQYF.

This chain joins TRBV28 and TRBJ2-3; D ambiguous. V was trimmed by 7 bases and J by 5 bases, leaving 10 bases between them. Germline V gene data show CDR1 as MDHEN and CDR2 as SYDVKM. The CDR3 contains 12 residues. Here the CDR3 DNA reads TGTGCCAGCACCCCTCAAGGAGATACGCAGTATTTT. It is translated as CASTPQGDTQYF.

The chain joins TRBV7-2 to TRBJ2-7; 13 nucleotides align to TRBD2. In germline, CDR1 is SGHTA, CDR2 FQGNSA. With 5 bases clipped from V and 2 bases from J, the junction kept 9 bases outside the gene matches. This CDR3 region has 17 residues. CDR3 bases: TGTGCCAGCAGCCCCGGGACTAGCGGGGTTCGGCCCTACGAGCAGTACTTC. Its translation is CASSPGTSGVRPYEQYF.

V is TRBV30 and J is TRBJ2-3; TRBD2 aligns across 8 bases. Germline CDR1 and CDR2: GTSNPN and SVGIG (reference sequence). Trimming at V came to 5 bases and at J to 7 bases, leaving 8 bases not matched to a gene. This CDR3 region has 13 residues. The DNA for the CDR3 is TGTGCCTGGGGGCGACTAGCGTCGAATACGCAGTATTTT. It encodes CAWGRLASNTQYF.

The chain is built from TRBV2 and TRBJ2-3; D perhaps matches TRBD2 (6 bases). V lost 4 bases and J 3 bases, leaving 20 bases between the germline ends. This CDR3 contains 17 residues. Per germline, CDR1 SNHLY and CDR2 FYNNEI. CDR3 protein: CASSGGQTRFRTDTQYF. The CDR3, as DNA: TGTGCCAGCAGTGGGGGCCAGACTAGATTCCGAACAGATACGCAGTATTTT.

In its sample, this clone ranks as medium-sized. V usage is TRBV7-2 and J usage is TRBJ1-2, with 7 nucleotides matching TRBD1. V lost 5 bases and J lost 0; bases outside the gene matches: 6. This CDR3 has 15 amino acids. Germline V CDR1 and CDR2: SGHTA, FQGNSA. CDR3 bases: TGTGCCAGCAGCCGTACAGGGGCTCCTAACTATGGCTACACCTTC. It codes for CASSRTGAPNYGYTF. The variable domain in full, with the rest retrieved from reference TRBV7-2 and TRBJ1-2, is GAGVSQSPSNKVTEKGKDVELRCDPISGHTALYWYRQSLGQGLEFLIYFQGNSAPDKSGLPSDRFSAERTGGSVSTLTIQRTQQEDSAVYLCASSRTGAPNYGYTFGSGTRLTVV.

The chain has TRBV7-2 and TRBJ1-4; D uncertain. The ends were cut back, 2 bases at V and 0 bases at J, with 10 bases in the middle. Germline V gives CDR1 SGHTA, CDR2 FQGNSA. The CDR3 length is 16 residues. The CDR3 loop reads CASSLRRSATNEKLFF. For the CDR3, the DNA is TGTGCCAGCAGCTTAAGAAGGTCTGCAACTAATGAAAAACTGTTTTTT.

This chain's CDR3 is CASSLRWGLEGGTQYF. The CDR3 nucleotides read TGTGCCAGCAGTTTGCGATGGGGACTAGAAGGGGGTACGCAGTATTTT. The V call is TRBV27, the J call TRBJ2-3; 8 bases line up with TRBD2. Per germline, CDR1 MNHEY and CDR2 SMNVEV (reference sequence). With 3 bases clipped from V and 8 bases from J, the junction kept 13 bases outside the gene matches. The CDR3 spans 16 residues.

The V and J genes are TRBV6-5 and TRBJ2-7; D gene unclear. This CDR3 is 16 amino acids long. The V gene lost 0 bases and the J gene lost 2 bases, with 14 bases spanning the gap. Germline V lookup: CDR1 MNHEY, CDR2 SVGAGI. CDR3 DNA sequence: TGTGCCAGCAGTTACTCCCTATTGACAAGCACCTACGAGCAGTACTTC. Translating it yields CASSYSLLTSTYEQYF.

This chain uses TRBV19 with TRBJ1-4; 7 positions agree with TRBD1. V dropped 9 bases and J dropped 5; count of bases not matched to a gene: 9. The V gene's germline CDR1 is LNHDA and CDR2 SQIVND (reference sequence). The CDR3 is 14 amino acids. The chain's CDR3 is CASWRTGTNEKLFF. In DNA, the CDR3 is TGTGCCAGCTGGAGGACAGGTACCAATGAAAAACTGTTTTTT. The complete variable domain, with remaining parts taken from reference TRBV19 and TRBJ1-4, reads DGGITQSPKYLFRKEGQNVTLSCEQNLNHDAMYWYRQDPGQGLRLIYYSQIVNDFQKGDIAEGYSVSREKKESFPLTVTSAQKNPTAFYLCASWRTGTNEKLFFGSGTQLSVL.

Comments on this clone: In the same sample, other DNA sequences code for this CDR3. The gene calls are TRBV7-3 and TRBJ2-1, with a weak D call TRBD1 (6 bases). Trimming took 0 bases from V and 4 from J, leaving 7 bases between them. CDR1 and CDR2 (germline): SGHTA, FQGTGA. This CDR3 region has 14 residues. The CDR3 DNA reads as TGTGCCAGCAGCTTAACGGGACAATACAATGAGCAGTTCTTC. Translating it yields CASSLTGQYNEQFF. Looking up the rest from reference TRBV7-3 and TRBJ2-1 gives the full variable domain: GAGVSQTPSNKVTEKGKYVELRCDPISGHTALYWYRQSLGQGPEFLIYFQGTGAADDSGLPNDRFFAVRPEGSVSTLKIQRTERGDSAVYLCASSLTGQYNEQFFGPGTRLTVL.

The gene calls are TRBV27 and TRBJ1-6; tentatively, D is TRBD1 (5 bases). Between the trimmed V and J ends, which lost 2 bases and 9 bases, there was a span of 14 bases. The CDR3 loop spans 15 amino acids. The germline V gene encodes CDR1 MNHEY and CDR2 SMNVEV (reference sequence). CDR3 DNA sequence: TGTGCCAGCAGTTTACTGGCAGGGCCTAGTTCACCCCTCCACTTT. It translates to CASSLLAGPSSPLHF.

The rearrangement links TRBV6-1 to TRBJ2-3; 10 bases are shared with TRBD2. J gave up 1 base and V 8 bases, and 0 bases lay outside the gene matches. The CDR3 covers 13 residues. The germline CDR1 and CDR2 sequences are MNHNS and SASEGT. The DNA for the CDR3 is TGTGCCAGCCTAGCGGGGGGCACAGATACGCAGTATTTT. Translation gives CASLAGGTDTQYF.

In its sample, this clone ranks as large. The rearrangement links TRBV5-1 to TRBJ2-5; 7 nucleotides align to TRBD2. The germline V gene has CDR1 SGHRS and CDR2 YFSETQ. The J segment lost 1 base and the V segment lost 3 bases, leaving 9 bases of the junction unmatched. This CDR3 comprises 16 residues. The CDR3 sequence is CASSSTSSGPQETQYF. In nucleotides, the CDR3 is TGCGCCAGCAGCTCCACCTCTAGCGGCCCCCAAGAGACCCAGTACTTC.

The chain employs TRBV10-2 and TRBJ1-1; 7 positions match TRBD1. V dropped 6 bases and J dropped 4; count of bases not matched to a gene: 5. The CDR3 contains 13 residues. From germline, CDR1 is WSHSY and CDR2 SAAADI. The CDR3 DNA is TGCGCCAGCAGAACTCCAGGGGGCACTGAAGCTTTCTTT. Residues: CASRTPGGTEAFF.

Only one count was recorded for this clone. Here the CDR3 reads CASSPDSSGNTIYF. Written as DNA, the CDR3 is TGCGCCAGCAGCCCCGACTCCTCTGGAAACACCATATATTTT. The chain carries TRBV5-1 and TRBJ1-3; D is ambiguous. The CDR3 consists of 14 residues. Germline V gives CDR1 SGHRS, CDR2 YFSETQ. The V gene lost 4 bases and the J gene lost 0 bases, with 8 bases spanning the gap.

This clone was seen a single time. J is TRBJ1-3 and V is TRBV9, with unresolved D. The germline CDR1 and CDR2 sequences are SGDLS and YYNGEE. Deletions cut 6 bases from V and 4 bases from J, with 17 bases between. The CDR3 spans 15 residues. The CDR3 coding sequence is TGTGCCAGCACCCTGGCTTCGGGGAGCGGAAACACCATATATTTT. Amino acids: CASTLASGSGNTIYF.

This clone was seen a single time. The chain employs TRBV2 and TRBJ1-4; no firm D call. V was pared by 6 bases and J by 4 bases, with 12 bases between. Germline-derived CDR1 and CDR2 are SNHLY and FYNNEI. The length of the CDR3 is 14 residues. CDR3 in DNA: TGTGCCAGCAGGAGGGCAGTCCTTAATGAAAAACTGTTTTTT. Amino acid sequence: CASRRAVLNEKLFF. Filled out from reference TRBV2 and TRBJ1-4, the complete variable domain reads EPEVTQTPSHQVTQMGQEVILRCVPISNHLYFYWYRQILGQKVEFLVSFYNNEISEKSEIFDDQFSVERPDGSNFTLKIRSTKLEDSAMYFCASRRAVLNEKLFFGSGTQLSVL.

The chain has TRBV7-3 and TRBJ2-3, with D unresolved. The germline V gene has CDR1 SGHTA and CDR2 FQGTGA. V was pared by 4 bases and J by 6 bases, with 11 bases between. The CDR3 is 13 residues long. The CDR3 here is CASSSRSPDTQYF. CDR3 in DNA: TGTGCCAGCAGCTCCCGATCGCCGGATACGCAGTATTTT.

This chain joins TRBV25-1 and TRBJ2-7, with 8 bases fitting TRBD1. Germline loops: CDR1 MGHDK, CDR2 SYGVNS. This CDR3 spans 16 amino acids. J was trimmed by 1 base and V by 6 bases; bases with no gene match: 11. In nucleotides, the CDR3 is TGTGCCAGCAGCCTAACCGCCGGGACAGGATCCTACGAGCAGTACTTC. It yields the protein CASSLTAGTGSYEQYF.

V is TRBV7-2 and J is TRBJ1-2, with 7 bases aligning to TRBD1. The CDR3 has 13 amino acids. The junction had 7 bases not matched to a gene; V was cut back by 5 bases and J by 7 bases. Germline loops: CDR1 SGHTA, CDR2 FQGNSA. Here the CDR3 DNA reads TGTGCCAGCAGCGCGACAGGGTTTGGTGGCTACACCTTC. It translates to CASSATGFGGYTF. Full variable domain (outside the CDR3, taken from reference TRBV7-2 and TRBJ1-2): GAGVSQSPSNKVTEKGKDVELRCDPISGHTALYWYRQSLGQGLEFLIYFQGNSAPDKSGLPSDRFSAERTGGSVSTLTIQRTQQEDSAVYLCASSATGFGGYTFGSGTRLTVV.